These T cell receptor beta chains were read from a single sample in a study of blood T cell repertoires in COVID-19. Generated by immunoSEQ multiplex PCR, the TCRdb table keeps only in-frame clones and is missing some. The top ten hold around 4% of the sample, which has about 290,000 clones, approximately 80% seen once. The material sequenced was peripheral blood. All receptors come from a woman between 45 and 65 years old with active or convalescent COVID-19. CDR3s include the opening cysteine and the closing phenylalanine or tryptophan. D genes are given only for firm matches. For some rows the clone size is stated as once, few or many, or as a class when expanded; others skip it.

v_call	j_call	clone_size	d_call	cdr3_nt	cdr3_aa
TRBV11-1	TRBJ2-3	NA	NA	TGTGCCAGCAGTAATTTAGCGACGGCAGATACGCAGTATTTT	CASSNLATADTQYF
TRBV5-1	TRBJ2-2	NA	NA	TGCGCCAGCAGCACGGACTACCCGAACACCGGGGAGCTGTTTTTT	CASSTDYPNTGELFF
TRBV19	TRBJ2-1	NA	TRBD2	TGTGCCAGTAGTACCCTAGCGGGACCCGCCTACAATGAGCAGTTCTTC	CASSTLAGPAYNEQFF
TRBV7-8	TRBJ2-3	NA	NA	TGTGCCAGCAGCTTAGTAGGTCGGGGAATCACAGATACGCAGTATTTT	CASSLVGRGITDTQYF
TRBV14	TRBJ2-7	NA	NA	TGTGCCAGCAGCCCCTTATTCTCCTACGAGCAGTACTTC	CASSPLFSYEQYF
TRBV5-1	TRBJ1-3	NA	NA	TGCGCCAGCAGCTTGAGGTTACCAGGGGCGAACACCATATATTTT	CASSLRLPGANTIYF
TRBV11-1	TRBJ2-7	NA	TRBD2	TGTGCCAGCAGCGAAAGACTAGCGCCAATCTACGAGCAGTACTTC	CASSERLAPIYEQYF
TRBV5-1	TRBJ1-2	NA	TRBD1	TGCGCCAGCAGCTTGATGTGGGACAGGGGGCCCTATGGCTACACCTTC	CASSLMWDRGPYGYTF
TRBV28	TRBJ2-5	once	NA	TGTGCCAGCAGTTTACCCCTCACAGGAGAGACCCAGTACTTC	CASSLPLTGETQYF
TRBV7-2	TRBJ1-4	NA	TRBD1	TGTGCCAGCAGCCCGGGACAGACAATTAATGAAAAACTGTTTTTT	CASSPGQTINEKLFF
TRBV12-3/TRBV12-4	TRBJ2-2	NA	TRBD2	TGTGCCAGCAGGCGGGGGGGCGGGGAGCTGTTTTTT	CASRRGGGELFF
TRBV3-1/TRBV3-2	TRBJ2-2	NA	NA	TGTGCCAGCAGGAAGACAGACACCGGGGAGCTGTTTTTT	CASRKTDTGELFF
TRBV7-6	TRBJ2-1	NA	TRBD2	TGTGCCAGCAGCGTGACTAGCGGGGGTTACAATGAGCAGTTCTTC	CASSVTSGGYNEQFF
TRBV28	TRBJ2-7	NA	TRBD1	TGTGCCAGCAGTTTTGGTACTTGGGACAGGTCCTACGAGCAGTACTTC	CASSFGTWDRSYEQYF
TRBV19	TRBJ1-5	NA	NA	TGTGCCAGTAGTATAGGTGTATCGAGCAATCAGCCCCAGCATTTT	CASSIGVSSNQPQHF
TRBV5-1	TRBJ1-1	NA	NA	TGCGCCAGCAGCTTGGGAAGGGGGACTGAAGCTTTCTTT	CASSLGRGTEAFF
TRBV2	TRBJ1-2	NA	TRBD1	TGTGCCAACCAGACAGGGGGCAATGGCTACACCTTC	CANQTGGNGYTF
TRBV27	TRBJ1-2	once	TRBD1	TGTGCCAGCAGCCGGGGAAGGGGGCTCTACTATGGCTACACCTTC	CASSRGRGLYYGYTF
TRBV29-1	TRBJ1-1	NA	NA	TGCAGCGTTACGTTGGGGGCCGACACTGAAGCTTTCTTT	CSVTLGADTEAFF
TRBV4-2	TRBJ2-7	NA	TRBD1	TGTGCCAGCAGCCAAGTTGCGGGACAGGACCGAACCTACGAGCAGTACTTC	CASSQVAGQDRTYEQYF
TRBV27	TRBJ2-1	NA	TRBD2	TGTGCCAGCAGTTTCGAAGCGGGAGGGGGCTCCTACAATGAGCAGTTCTTC	CASSFEAGGGSYNEQFF
TRBV28	TRBJ2-7	once	TRBD1	TGTGCCAGCAGTTTAAACCAGGGGGCCGGCGAGCAGTACTTC	CASSLNQGAGEQYF
TRBV18	TRBJ2-1	NA	TRBD2	TGTGCCAGCTCACCGCTCCTAGCGGGGATATACAATGAGCAGTTCTTC	CASSPLLAGIYNEQFF
TRBV28	TRBJ2-1	NA	NA	TGTGCCAGCAGTTTAGCGAGGAGTAGGGAGCGTCTGCGAAATGAGCAGTTCTTC	CASSLARSRERLRNEQFF
TRBV9	TRBJ2-5	NA	NA	TGTGCCAGCAGCTCTCAGTGGGGTGGGGCGGAGACCCAGTACTTC	CASSSQWGGAETQYF
TRBV9	TRBJ1-2	NA	NA	TGTGCCAGCAGCGTCCTCTCGGGGTATGGCTACACCTTC	CASSVLSGYGYTF
TRBV27	TRBJ2-7	NA	TRBD1	TGTGCCAGCAGGAGCTACAGGGGTGGCACGGTCTACGAGCAGTACTTC	CASRSYRGGTVYEQYF
TRBV12-3/TRBV12-4	TRBJ1-2	NA	NA	TGTGCCAGTCGGACTGTAGGTGGCTACACCTTC	CASRTVGGYTF
TRBV27	TRBJ1-1	NA	NA	TGTGCCAGCAGTGCGACTAGGGCTGAAGCTTTCTTT	CASSATRAEAFF
TRBV27	TRBJ2-7	NA	TRBD1	TGTGCCAGCAGTTCGGGACAGGGGGCTTCAGAGCAGTACTTC	CASSSGQGASEQYF
TRBV9	TRBJ2-3	once	TRBD2	TGTGCCAGCAGCGTAAGTGGGGGGGAGGATACGCAGTATTTT	CASSVSGGEDTQYF
TRBV27	TRBJ2-3	NA	TRBD2	TGTGCCAGCAGTCCTGTCCTAGCGGGAGGGCGGTATTTT	CASSPVLAGGRYF
TRBV28	TRBJ1-1	NA	NA	TGTGCCAGCACCCGAGGGAGGTTGGTGACTGAAGCTTTCTTT	CASTRGRLVTEAFF
TRBV19	TRBJ1-1	NA	NA	TGTGCCAGTAGCTCCAGACAGGTGGATGAAGCTTTCTTT	CASSSRQVDEAFF
TRBV24-1	TRBJ2-7	NA	TRBD2	TGTGCCACCAGTGACCGACTGACTAGCGGGAGCTACGAGCAGTACTTC	CATSDRLTSGSYEQYF
TRBV18	TRBJ1-3	NA	NA	TGTGCCAGCTCCCCAAGACTGAAATCGGCAGGAAACACCATATATTTT	CASSPRLKSAGNTIYF
TRBV7-9	TRBJ2-2	NA	NA	TGTGCCAGCAGCCCTCGAGGACAGTCCGGGGAGCTGTTTTTT	CASSPRGQSGELFF
TRBV20-1	TRBJ2-3	once	NA	TGCAGTGCTAGTCAGGGTAACTCGTGGGATACGCAGTATTTT	CSASQGNSWDTQYF
TRBV6-5	TRBJ2-3	NA	NA	TGTGCCAGCAGTTACTCGAATAGCGGAGGCACAGATACGCAGTATTTT	CASSYSNSGGTDTQYF
TRBV6-1	TRBJ2-1	NA	TRBD2	TGTGCCAGCAGTGAAGCAAATAGGGGACTAGCGGGAGGCCCTACCTACAATGAGCAGTTCTTC	CASSEANRGLAGGPTYNEQFF
TRBV6-6	TRBJ2-3	NA	NA	TGTGCCAGCAGCTCCCCCCAGCGGAGAGGCACAGATACGCAGTATTTT	CASSSPQRRGTDTQYF
TRBV7-8	TRBJ2-7	few	TRBD1	TGTGCCAGCAGCCACAACAGGGGGCTCTACGAGCAGTACTTC	CASSHNRGLYEQYF
TRBV7-9	TRBJ1-1	once	NA	TGTGCCAGCAGCTTAGACGGGTTTGAAGCTTTCTTT	CASSLDGFEAFF
TRBV6-4	TRBJ2-5	NA	TRBD1	TGTGCCAGCAGTGCCATGGGGACAGGGATTGAGACCCAGTACTTC	CASSAMGTGIETQYF
TRBV15	TRBJ2-7	once	TRBD2	TGTGCCACCAGCAGAGGGGCTAGCGGACCCATATTTAACTACGAGCAGTACTTC	CATSRGASGPIFNYEQYF
TRBV19	TRBJ2-3	NA	TRBD1	TGTGCCAGTGGGGGGGACCGGACAGGGGCCCACACAGATACGCAGTATTTT	CASGGDRTGAHTDTQYF
TRBV7-9	TRBJ2-1	NA	NA	TGTGCCAGCAGCTTCTCCCCCCTGTACAATGAGCAGTTCTTC	CASSFSPLYNEQFF
TRBV28	TRBJ1-5	NA	TRBD1	TGTGCCAGCATTGGGGACAGGGTGTTTCAGCCCCAGCATTTT	CASIGDRVFQPQHF
TRBV7-9	TRBJ1-4	NA	NA	TGTGCCAGCAGAAAAGCAAAGACAGGAGAAAAACTGTTTTTT	CASRKAKTGEKLFF
TRBV9	TRBJ2-7	NA	NA	TGTGCCAGCAGCCCGCAAGGACTGACCTACGAGCAGTACTTC	CASSPQGLTYEQYF
TRBV18	TRBJ1-1	many	NA	TGTGCCAGCTCACTTAAGGGGGACACTGAAGCTTTCTTT	CASSLKGDTEAFF
TRBV5-1	TRBJ2-3	NA	NA	TGCGCCAGCAGCTTGGAGGGGGTTAGCACAGATACGCAGTATTTT	CASSLEGVSTDTQYF
TRBV19	TRBJ2-2	NA	NA	TGTGCCAGTAGTGGGAGTCTCCCCTGGGCCGGGGAGCTGTTTTTT	CASSGSLPWAGELFF
TRBV5-4	TRBJ2-7	NA	TRBD2	TGTGCCAGCAGCCTTAGCGGGTCAAGGGGCGAGCAGTACTTC	CASSLSGSRGEQYF
TRBV2	TRBJ1-1	NA	NA	TGTGCCAGCAGTGAACAGGGATTGAACACTGAAGCTTTCTTT	CASSEQGLNTEAFF
TRBV28	TRBJ2-3	once	NA	TGTGCCAGCAGTTTCTTCCGGGACACAGATACGCAGTATTTT	CASSFFRDTDTQYF
TRBV7-8	TRBJ1-1	few	TRBD1	TGTGCCAGCAGCTCCGAGACAGGGTTCACCAAGATGAACACTGAAGCTTTCTTT	CASSSETGFTKMNTEAFF
TRBV27	TRBJ2-6	NA	NA	TGTGCCAGCAGTTTAGAAGGGGTCGGGGCCAACGTCCTGACTTTC	CASSLEGVGANVLTF